Each of the 29 T cell receptor beta chains below was sequenced from the same sample in a study of blood T cell repertoires in COVID-19 (dated by TCRdb to about 2020). Receptor amplification or capture employed the immunoSEQ multiplex PCR assay. Not all clones reach the TCRdb copy of this immuneACCESS table, which keeps in-frame sequences only. Checked studies attribute under half of the gap to unresolved V genes and leave the rest unexplained. The sample table lists a few hundred thousand clones, approximately 80% of them with a count of one. The ten largest clones capture approximately 16% of the sample. Sequenced input: PBMCs or T cells enriched from blood (not recorded which). The receptor set was obtained from a man between 35 and 55 years old who had recovered from COVID-19.

This clone was counted a few times. This sequence joins TRBV18 and TRBJ1-6; no firm D call. Trimming took 0 bases from V and 8 from J, leaving 14 bases between them. This CDR3 comprises 16 residues. Germline lookup yields CDR1 KGHSH and CDR2 LQKENI. CDR3 in amino acids: CASSPPSGRKDSPLHF. The CDR3 nucleotides read TGTGCCAGCTCACCACCCTCCGGGAGGAAGGATTCACCCCTCCACTTT. The full variable domain, in which reference TRBV18 and TRBJ1-6 provide the parts outside the CDR3, is NAGVMQNPRHLVRRRGQEARLRCSPMKGHSHVYWYRQLPEEGLKFMVYLQKENIIDESGMPKERFSAEFPKEGPSILRIQQVVRGDSAAYFCASSPPSGRKDSPLHFGNGTRLTVT.

V gene TRBV7-9 combines with J gene TRBJ2-7; 7 positions agree with TRBD1. J gave up 1 base and V 4 bases, and 4 bases lay outside the gene matches. This CDR3 region has 14 residues. Germline CDR1 reads SEHNR; CDR2 reads FQNEAQ (reference sequence). The CDR3 spells CASSSNRGSYEQYF. CDR3 DNA: TGTGCCAGCAGCTCGAACAGGGGATCCTACGAGCAGTACTTC.

The chain joins TRBV19 to TRBJ1-1; TRBD1 matches at 7 bases. The CDR3 is made up of 16 amino acids. J gave up 4 bases and V 3 bases, and 11 bases lay outside the gene matches. CDR1 is LNHDA and CDR2 is SQIVND in the germline V gene (reference sequence). The CDR3 sequence: CASSIFPLTGLTEAFF. CDR3 bases: TGTGCCAGTAGTATCTTCCCCTTGACAGGGCTCACTGAAGCTTTCTTT.

This chain joins TRBV27 and TRBJ1-2; D perhaps matches TRBD1 (6 bases). Germline CDR1 reads MNHEY; CDR2 reads SMNVEV (reference sequence). The CDR3 totals 16 residues. V gave up 6 bases and J gave up 0 bases, with 17 bases separating them. This CDR3 reads CASSPLGTRPNYGYTF. The CDR3 region has the DNA TGTGCCAGCAGCCCGCTCGGGACACGGCCTAACTATGGCTACACCTTC.

A few counts support this clone. The CDR3 nucleotides read TGTGCCAGCAGTCAGACAGGACCTACCTACGAGCAGTACTTC. Translation gives CASSQTGPTYEQYF. The chain has TRBV25-1 and TRBJ2-7; D perhaps matches TRBD1 (6 bases). The V end lost 5 bases, the J end lost 2 bases, and 13 bases lay between the germline ends. Germline lookup yields CDR1 MGHDK and CDR2 SYGVNS. CDR3 size: 14 residues.

This chain uses TRBV2 with TRBJ2-6, with a possible D match to TRBD2 (6 bases). The CDR3 extends over 16 amino acids. Germline assignment: CDR1 SNHLY and CDR2 FYNNEI. Between the trimmed V and J ends, which lost 1 base and 2 bases, there was a span of 9 bases. The CDR3 reads CASSEGRGTGANVLTF. CDR3 nucleotides: TGTGCCAGCAGTGAAGGGAGGGGAACTGGGGCCAACGTCCTGACTTTC.

The rearrangement joins TRBV19 to TRBJ2-2; TRBD1 might be the D (5 bases). There are 14 residues in the CDR3. Germline CDR1 reads LNHDA; CDR2 reads SQIVND (reference sequence). With 3 bases removed from V and 7 bases from J, the gap between germline ends came to 12 bases. In DNA form, the CDR3 reads TGTGCCAGTAGTATTGCCCAGGGTGGCGGGGAGCTGTTTTTT. Residues: CASSIAQGGGELFF.

This clone was detected only a few times. The V and J genes are TRBV6-5 and TRBJ1-1; D is possibly TRBD1 (5 bases). V lost 0 bases and J lost 1, with 9 bases in between. Germline CDR1 and CDR2: MNHEY and SVGAGI. This CDR3 has 15 residues. For the CDR3, the DNA is TGTGCCAGCAGTTACTCGTGGCAGGGGAACACTGAAGCTTTCTTT. As protein: CASSYSWQGNTEAFF.

CDR3 protein: CASTPGENYGYTF. DNA for the CDR3: TGTGCCAGCACCCCGGGGGAGAACTATGGCTACACCTTC. The J gene is TRBJ1-2, the V gene TRBV7-2; possible D gene TRBD1, 5 bases. V was shortened by 7 bases and J by 2 bases, with 11 bases between the two germline ends. Germline CDR1 is SGHTA and CDR2 is FQGNSA. The CDR3 covers 13 residues.

The CDR3 region has the DNA TGTGCCAGCATCAACAGGGTAACAATCCGAAACACCATATATTTT. This translates into CASINRVTIRNTIYF. This chain links TRBV4-2 with TRBJ1-3; D perhaps matches TRBD1 (6 bases). This CDR3 spans 15 amino acids. With 7 bases removed from V and 5 bases from J, the gap between germline ends came to 18 bases. Germline values: CDR1 LGHNA, CDR2 YNFKEQ.

Only a few counts were recorded for this clone. The V gene is TRBV28, the J gene TRBJ2-7; possibly TRBD1 for D (5 bases). CDR1 and CDR2 from the germline V gene are MDHEN and SYDVKM. The germline V and J ends were trimmed by 8 bases and 4 bases, with 9 bases remaining between them. This CDR3 comprises 11 residues. CDR3 loop: CASETAYEQYF. As DNA, the CDR3 is TGTGCCAGCGAGACAGCTTACGAGCAGTACTTC.

The rearrangement uses TRBV5-1 and TRBJ1-5; D may be TRBD1 (6 bases). The CDR3 consists of 14 residues. Germline assignment: CDR1 SGHRS and CDR2 YFSETQ. Between the trimmed V and J ends, which lost 4 bases and 1 base, there was a span of 9 bases. DNA for the CDR3: TGCGCCAGCAGCAGGGACACGAGCAATCAGCCCCAGCATTTT. Protein sequence: CASSRDTSNQPQHF. The full variable domain, rest sourced from reference TRBV5-1 and TRBJ1-5, is KAGVTQTPRYLIKTRGQQVTLSCSPISGHRSVSWYQQTPGQGLQFLFEYFSETQRNKGNFPGRFSGRQFSNSRSEMNVSTLELGDSALYLCASSRDTSNQPQHFGDGTRLSIL.

V and J are TRBV5-6 and TRBJ2-7, with a possible D match to TRBD2 (6 bases). There are 15 residues in the CDR3. Germline CDR1 is SGHDT and CDR2 is YYEEEE. Trimming removed 4 bases from V and 0 bases from J, with 14 bases in between. The CDR3 protein is CASSAGPPSSYEQYF. The CDR3, as DNA: TGTGCCAGCAGCGCGGGGCCCCCGAGCTCCTACGAGCAGTACTTC.

The CDR3 DNA reads as TGTGCCAGCAGTTCCCTTAGGACTAGGGATACGCAGTATTTT. Protein product: CASSSLRTRDTQYF. This chain joins TRBV28 and TRBJ2-3, with TRBD2 matching 7 bases. Germline V CDR1 and CDR2: MDHEN, SYDVKM. V lost 4 bases to trimming and J lost 6 bases; unmatched junction nucleotides: 7. CDR3 length: 14 amino acids.

Here the CDR3 DNA reads TGTGCCAGCAGTTCGGCGGGGCCCCCAGATACGCAGTATTTT. Translating it yields CASSSAGPPDTQYF. The chain is built from TRBV6-2 or TRBV6-3 and TRBJ2-3; TRBD2 might be the D (6 bases). V was shortened by 4 bases and J by 4 bases, with 12 bases between the two germline ends. This CDR3 has 14 residues. CDR1 is MNHEY and CDR2 is SVGEGT in the germline V gene.

CDR3 region: CASTKGSREQYF. The CDR3 DNA is TGTGCCAGCACCAAAGGGAGTAGGGAGCAGTACTTC. This chain connects TRBV7-9 to TRBJ2-7, with D possibly TRBD2 on 5 matching bases. CDR3 length: 12 amino acids. V gave up 7 bases and J gave up 7 bases, with 14 bases separating them. CDR1 SEHNR and CDR2 FQNEAQ come from the germline V gene (reference sequence).

The chain carries TRBV6-5 and TRBJ2-4, with 7 bases matching TRBD2. This CDR3 has 12 amino acids. Germline CDR1 MNHEY, CDR2 SVGAGI. With 5 bases clipped from V and 8 bases from J, the junction kept 3 bases outside the gene matches. CDR3 in amino acids: CASSREGDIQYF. The CDR3 bases are TGTGCCAGCAGTAGGGAGGGAGACATTCAGTACTTC.

The V gene is TRBV11-2, the J gene TRBJ1-2; TRBD1 might be the D (6 bases). CDR3 size: 15 residues. CDR1 and CDR2 (germline): SGHAT, FQNNGV. V was shortened by 6 bases and J by 3 bases, with 17 bases between the two germline ends. CDR3 loop: CASRPAMTGYYGYTF. As DNA, the CDR3 is TGTGCCAGCAGACCCGCCATGACAGGCTACTATGGCTACACCTTC.

V is TRBV4-1 and J is TRBJ2-5; 11 bases agree with TRBD2. The junction had 0 bases not matched to a gene; V was cut back by 1 base and J by 2 bases. CDR1 is MGHRA, CDR2 YSYEKL, per germline. The CDR3 sequence is 15 residues long. CDR3 loop: CASSQGLAGQETQYF. The CDR3 nucleotides read TGCGCCAGCAGCCAAGGACTAGCGGGGCAAGAGACCCAGTACTTC.

In this sample, this clone turned up a few times. CDR3 protein: CASSQPDRVNEQFF. The CDR3 DNA sequence: TGTGCCAGCAGCCAACCCGACAGGGTCAATGAGCAGTTCTTC. The gene calls are TRBV5-4 and TRBJ2-1; TRBD1 matches at 7 bases. This CDR3 is built from 14 residues. The germline CDR1 and CDR2 sequences are SGHNT and YYREEE (reference sequence). V lost 4 bases to trimming and J lost 6 bases; unmatched junction nucleotides: 7.

The chain recombines TRBV28 with TRBJ1-2; the match to TRBD1 covers 8 bases. This CDR3 is built from 14 residues. The V and J ends lost 5 bases and 7 bases, in that order; junction bases with no gene match: 9. Germline CDR1 reads MDHEN; CDR2 reads SYDVKM. The CDR3 here is CASSLPGGTGGYTF. For the CDR3, the DNA is TGTGCCAGCAGTCTGCCAGGGGGCACCGGTGGCTACACCTTC.

This clone was recorded only once. The CDR3 here is CASSSLAQETQYF. The DNA for the CDR3 is TGTGCCAGCAGCTCGCTAGCACAAGAGACCCAGTACTTC. The chain couples TRBV7-2 to TRBJ2-5, with D perhaps TRBD2 (5 bases). The length of the CDR3 is 13 residues. The germline gives CDR1 SGHTA, CDR2 FQGNSA. The V end was cut by 4 bases, the J end by 2 bases, with 8 bases between.

V and J are TRBV5-1 and TRBJ2-2; D perhaps matches TRBD2 (6 bases). CDR1 and CDR2 from the germline V gene are SGHRS and YFSETQ. CDR3 size: 14 residues. V was pared by 4 bases and J by 4 bases, with 11 bases between. The chain's CDR3 is CASSRRESTGELFF. CDR3 nucleotides: TGCGCCAGCAGCCGGAGGGAAAGCACCGGGGAGCTGTTTTTT. Variable domain in full (rest from reference TRBV5-1 and TRBJ2-2): KAGVTQTPRYLIKTRGQQVTLSCSPISGHRSVSWYQQTPGQGLQFLFEYFSETQRNKGNFPGRFSGRQFSNSRSEMNVSTLELGDSALYLCASSRRESTGELFFGEGSRLTVL.

The genes are TRBV6-5 and TRBJ2-1; TRBD2 aligns across 11 bases. The CDR3 length is 16 residues. Looked up from germline, CDR1 is MNHEY and CDR2 is SVGAGI. V lost 0 bases to trimming and J lost 9 bases; unmatched junction nucleotides: 7. The chain's CDR3 is CASSYSRLAGFGEQFF. CDR3 nucleotides: TGTGCCAGCAGTTACTCGAGACTAGCGGGATTTGGTGAGCAGTTCTTC.

This clone was observed at least ten times. The chain carries TRBV24-1 and TRBJ2-7; the D is unclear. CDR1 KGHDR and CDR2 SFDVKD come from the germline V gene. This CDR3 spans 11 amino acids. V lost 2 bases and J lost 9, with 7 bases in between. The CDR3 spells CATSDSLAQYF. The CDR3 nucleotides are TGTGCCACCAGTGATTCCCTGGCGCAGTACTTC.

The chain has TRBV24-1 and TRBJ2-1, with D possibly being TRBD2 (7 bases). This CDR3 region has 18 residues. CDR1 is KGHDR and CDR2 is SFDVKD in the germline V gene. The V gene lost 5 bases and the J gene lost 5 bases, with 24 bases spanning the gap. As DNA, the CDR3 is TGTGCCACCAGTGGGCCCTTGGGTAGGGGGAGCGGGAACAATGAGCAGTTCTTC. Translation gives CATSGPLGRGSGNNEQFF.

The chain carries TRBV20-1 and TRBJ2-1; no clear D. The CDR3 length is 11 residues. Germline CDR1 reads DFQATT; CDR2 reads SNEGSKA (reference sequence). Trimming cost V 3 bases and J 4 bases, with 4 bases left between them. The CDR3 sequence: CSARAYNEQFF. DNA of the CDR3: TGCAGTGCTAGGGCTTACAATGAGCAGTTCTTC.

This clone has at least ten counts. The chain uses TRBV9 and TRBJ2-1; perhaps TRBD2 as D (6 bases). V shed 1 base and J shed 2 bases, with 10 bases lying between them. The CDR3 totals 15 residues. The germline V gene encodes CDR1 SGDLS and CDR2 YYNGEE. The CDR3 coding sequence is TGTGCCAGCAGCGTAAGTAGCGGTACCTACAATGAGCAGTTCTTC. Protein: CASSVSSGTYNEQFF.

The chain uses TRBV2 and TRBJ2-7; 8 positions agree with TRBD2. The CDR3 length is 15 residues. CDR1 SNHLY and CDR2 FYNNEI come from the germline V gene. The junction had 10 bases not matched to a gene; V was cut back by 6 bases and J by 3 bases. CDR3 coding DNA: TGTGCCAGCAGCTCGACCGGGACTAGTATCTACGAGCAGTACTTC. Encoded protein: CASSSTGTSIYEQYF.